This T cell receptor (beta chain) was observed in a study of PD-1 blockade in classical Hodgkin lymphoma. This clone showed up just once. Its cognate antigen is unknown. The study, taken as a whole, reports: Newly diagnosed patients had baseline TCR diversity that was reportedly lower than that of healthy donors. With CD4+ cells, TCR diversity rose significantly by C4D1, but not with CD8+ cells. Later analyses included only patients treated at least 1 year post-ASCT.

As for time point: cycle 4 day 1 (C4D1), after less than 7 weeks of nivolumab. Autologous stem cell transplantation was followed by relapse in every patient, and brentuximab vedotin exposure varied. Generated by immunoSEQ multiplex PCR, the TCRdb table keeps only in-frame clones and is missing some. This table holds roughly 50,000 clones, almost 90% found once. Germline V CDR1 and CDR2: ENHRY, SYGVKD. V lost 4 bases and J lost 2, with 11 bases in between. The CDR3 has 15 amino acids. The source material was peripheral blood mononuclear cells (PBMCs), sampled before the fourth cycle of nivolumab. This receptor was identified in a human donor with classical Hodgkin lymphoma. The rearrangement uses TRBV10-3 and TRBJ2-2, with TRBD2 as a possible D gene (5 bases). DNA for the CDR3: TGTGCCATCAGTGTTGTGCCTAGCAACACCGGGGAGCTGTTTTTT. Translating it yields CAISVVPSNTGELFF.